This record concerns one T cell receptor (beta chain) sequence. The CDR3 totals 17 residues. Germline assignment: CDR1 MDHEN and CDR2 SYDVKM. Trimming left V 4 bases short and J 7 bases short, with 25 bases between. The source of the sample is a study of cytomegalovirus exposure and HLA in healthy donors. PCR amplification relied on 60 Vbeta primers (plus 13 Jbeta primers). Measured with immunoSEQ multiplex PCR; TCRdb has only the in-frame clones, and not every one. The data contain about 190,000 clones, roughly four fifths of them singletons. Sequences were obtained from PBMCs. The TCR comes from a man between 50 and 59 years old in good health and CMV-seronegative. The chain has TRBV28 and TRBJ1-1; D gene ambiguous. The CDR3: CASSSPTRPYSLIEAFF. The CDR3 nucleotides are TGTGCCAGCAGTTCCCCGACAAGACCCTATTCCCTTATTGAAGCTTTCTTT.